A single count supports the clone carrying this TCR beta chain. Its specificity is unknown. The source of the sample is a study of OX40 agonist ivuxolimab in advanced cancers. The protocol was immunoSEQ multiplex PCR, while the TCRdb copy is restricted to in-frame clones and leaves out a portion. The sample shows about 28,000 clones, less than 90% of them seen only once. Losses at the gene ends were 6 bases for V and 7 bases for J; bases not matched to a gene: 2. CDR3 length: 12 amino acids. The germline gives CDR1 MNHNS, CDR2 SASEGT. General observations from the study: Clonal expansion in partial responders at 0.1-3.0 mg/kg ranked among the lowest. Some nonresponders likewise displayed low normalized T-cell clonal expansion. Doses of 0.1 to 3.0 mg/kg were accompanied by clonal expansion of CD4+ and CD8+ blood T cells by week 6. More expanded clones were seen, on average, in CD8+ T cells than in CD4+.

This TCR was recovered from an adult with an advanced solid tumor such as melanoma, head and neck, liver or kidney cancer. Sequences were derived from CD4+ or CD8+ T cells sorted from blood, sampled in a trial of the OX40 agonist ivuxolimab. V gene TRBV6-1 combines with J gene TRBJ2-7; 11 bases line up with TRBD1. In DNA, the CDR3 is TGTGCCAGCAGGGACAGGGGGCAAGAGCAGTACTTC. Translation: CASRDRGQEQYF.